This record concerns one TCR beta chain sequence. Antigen: not known. CDR3 length: 15 amino acids. V lost 0 bases and J 8 bases, leaving 16 bases between the germline ends. Germline lookup yields CDR1 LGHDT and CDR2 YNNKEL (reference sequence). This sample was taken from a study of T cell responses to AZD1222 COVID-19 vaccine. Study results and limitations: In all cases, repertoires were sampled only after the peak T cell response. Within unmutated variant regions lay the reported targets of nearly half of spike-specific TCRs. In a largely white British group with more females than males, clonal diversity was possibly underestimated. Baseline antibody screening turned up just a handful of seropositive AZD1222 recipients.

Clones were read by immunoSEQ multiplex PCR, and TCRdb kept only the in-frame ones, dropping some. This sample yields about 130,000 clones, of which 92% are seen a single time; about 1.1% belongs to the top ten. The sequence was collected from an adult who received the AZD1222 COVID-19 vaccine. The sample was peripheral blood, taken 28 days after the second AZD1222 dose. The rearrangement joins TRBV3-1 (or the pseudogene TRBV3-2) to TRBJ1-1; D is unclear. This CDR3 reads CASSQDRFGTLEAFF. CDR3 DNA: TGTGCCAGCAGCCAAGATAGGTTCGGCACCCTCGAAGCTTTCTTT.